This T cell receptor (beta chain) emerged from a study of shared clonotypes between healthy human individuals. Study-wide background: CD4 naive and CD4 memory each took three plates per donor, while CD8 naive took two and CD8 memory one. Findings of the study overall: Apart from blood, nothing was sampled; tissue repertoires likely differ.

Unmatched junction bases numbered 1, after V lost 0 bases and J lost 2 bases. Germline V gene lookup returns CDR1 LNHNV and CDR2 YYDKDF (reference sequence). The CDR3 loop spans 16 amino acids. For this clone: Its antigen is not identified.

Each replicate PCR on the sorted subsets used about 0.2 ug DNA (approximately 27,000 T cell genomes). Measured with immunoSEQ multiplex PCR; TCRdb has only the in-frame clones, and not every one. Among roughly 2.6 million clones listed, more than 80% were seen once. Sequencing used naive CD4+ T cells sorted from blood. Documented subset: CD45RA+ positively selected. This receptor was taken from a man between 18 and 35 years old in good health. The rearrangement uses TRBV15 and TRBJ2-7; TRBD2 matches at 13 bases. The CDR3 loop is CATSREGLAGTYEQYF. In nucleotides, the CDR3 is TGTGCCACCAGCAGAGAGGGACTAGCGGGAACCTACGAGCAGTACTTC.